This TCR beta chain was recovered during a study of regulatory dendritic cells for organ transplantation. Study conclusions and caveats: Of resting T cell subsets, memory CD8+ had the most alloreactive clonotypes. Considerable individual heterogeneity was seen in alloreactive memory CD8+ T cells. Memory T cells were less diverse than naive, with memory CD8+ most oligoclonal.

The CDR3 loop spans 10 amino acids. V shed 7 bases, J shed 9 bases, and the junction held 0 bases outside the gene matches. In germline, CDR1 is SNHLY, CDR2 FYNNEI. The data were produced by immunoSEQ multiplex PCR, yet TCRdb's version contains in-frame clones alone and is incomplete. The sample consists of about 38,000 clones, 75% to 95% of them appearing once. FACS sorted CD4+ or CD8+ T cells into CD45RA+ naive and CD45RO+ memory. Points on this clone: Antigen specificity is unknown.

The origin of this receptor is a human donor in good health. The rearrangement joins TRBV2 to TRBJ2-1; 7 bases fit TRBD2. Material: naive CD8+ T cells from blood. Subset specified: CD45RA+ naive T cells. The CDR3 DNA reads TGTGCCAGCACGGGGGGTGAGCAGTTCTTC. It codes for CASTGGEQFF.